These 5 T cell receptor beta chains came from one sample sequenced in a study of CD8 T cells in Susac syndrome. After extraction with the RNeasy kit, roughly 0.45 to 1 ug of the RNA was reverse transcribed using random hexamers. One entry per CDR3 protein, called by TCRdb with MiXCR from the immunoSEQ multiplex PCR reads. The data hold under 150,000 distinct CDR3 sequences, with approximately 94% observed a single time. The sequenced sample consisted of CD4+ T cells from PBMCs. The receptors were sampled from a human donor with Susac syndrome.

This sequence joins TRBV3-1 and TRBJ2-3; TRBD1 matches 7 bases. Trimming cost V 3 bases and J 2 bases; bases outside gene matches: 5. Germline values: CDR1 LGHDT, CDR2 YNNKEL (reference sequence). This CDR3 is built from 15 residues. The CDR3, as DNA: TGTGCCAGCAGCCACCGGACAGGACCCACAGATACGCAGTATTTT. Its translation: CASSHRTGPTDTQYF.

The V and J genes are TRBV12-3 or TRBV12-4 and TRBJ2-5; D is unresolved. The CDR3 runs 12 residues. Trimming left V 6 bases short and J 6 bases short, with 11 bases between. The CDR3 loop reads CASSRSAQTQYF. The CDR3 region has the DNA TGTGCCAGCAGCCGTTCCGCGCAGACCCAGTACTTC.

The chain employs TRBV4-1 and TRBJ1-5; 8 bases map to TRBD1. This CDR3 contains 15 residues. Per germline, CDR1 MGHRA and CDR2 YSYEKL. Losses at the gene ends were 0 bases for V and 4 bases for J; bases not matched to a gene: 2. CDR3 in amino acids: CASSQDWTGNQPQHF. The CDR3 DNA reads TGCGCCAGCAGCCAAGATTGGACAGGGAATCAGCCCCAGCATTTT.

This chain uses TRBV2 with TRBJ1-2; no definite D call. CDR1 is SNHLY, CDR2 FYNNEI, per germline. Trimming stripped 7 bases from V and 4 bases from J, with 10 bases between. CDR3 length: 12 amino acids. The CDR3 nucleotides read TGTGCCAGCACGGGAGGAACCTATGGCTACACCTTC. Its protein is CASTGGTYGYTF.

The CDR3 coding sequence is TGTGCCAGCAGTTTATTAGTGAGAACTAATGAAAAACTGTTTTTT. Amino acids: CASSLLVRTNEKLFF. The chain uses TRBV28 and TRBJ1-4; unclear D gene. This CDR3 region has 15 residues. Trimming stripped 1 base from V and 1 base from J, with 7 bases between. The germline V gene has CDR1 MDHEN and CDR2 SYDVKM.